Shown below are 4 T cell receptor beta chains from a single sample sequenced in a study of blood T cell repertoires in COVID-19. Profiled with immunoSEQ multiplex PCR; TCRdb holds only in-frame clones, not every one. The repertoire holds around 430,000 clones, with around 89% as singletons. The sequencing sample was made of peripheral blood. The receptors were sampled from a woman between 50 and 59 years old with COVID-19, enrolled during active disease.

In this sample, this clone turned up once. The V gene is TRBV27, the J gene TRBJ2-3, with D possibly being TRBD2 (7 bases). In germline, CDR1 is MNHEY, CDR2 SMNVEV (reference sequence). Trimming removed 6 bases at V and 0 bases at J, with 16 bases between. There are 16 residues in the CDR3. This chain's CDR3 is CASSRWGGLSTDTQYF. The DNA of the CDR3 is TGTGCCAGCAGCCGGTGGGGGGGGCTGAGCACAGATACGCAGTATTTT.

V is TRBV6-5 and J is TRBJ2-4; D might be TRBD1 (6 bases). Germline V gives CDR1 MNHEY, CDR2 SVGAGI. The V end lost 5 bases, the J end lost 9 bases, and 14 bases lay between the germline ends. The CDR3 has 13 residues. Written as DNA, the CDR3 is TGTGCCAGCAGTCTCCTGGACAGCGGCATTCAGTACTTC. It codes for CASSLLDSGIQYF.

The CDR3: CASSPRTGGNTEAFF. The CDR3 DNA reads as TGTGCCAGCAGCCCCCGGACAGGGGGGAACACTGAAGCTTTCTTT. This rearrangement joins TRBV16 to TRBJ1-1; 10 nucleotides agree with TRBD1. Germline loops: CDR1 KGHSY, CDR2 FQNENV. The V gene end was trimmed by 4 bases and the J gene end by 1 base; junction bases not matched to a gene: 3. CDR3 length equals 15 residues.

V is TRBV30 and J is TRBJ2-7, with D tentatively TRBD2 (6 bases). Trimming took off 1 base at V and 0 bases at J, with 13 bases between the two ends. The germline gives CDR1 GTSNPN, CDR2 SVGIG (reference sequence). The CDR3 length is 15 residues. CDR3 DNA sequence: TGTGCCTGGAGTGAGGGAGGAGCCGCCTCCTACGAGCAGTACTTC. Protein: CAWSEGGAASYEQYF.